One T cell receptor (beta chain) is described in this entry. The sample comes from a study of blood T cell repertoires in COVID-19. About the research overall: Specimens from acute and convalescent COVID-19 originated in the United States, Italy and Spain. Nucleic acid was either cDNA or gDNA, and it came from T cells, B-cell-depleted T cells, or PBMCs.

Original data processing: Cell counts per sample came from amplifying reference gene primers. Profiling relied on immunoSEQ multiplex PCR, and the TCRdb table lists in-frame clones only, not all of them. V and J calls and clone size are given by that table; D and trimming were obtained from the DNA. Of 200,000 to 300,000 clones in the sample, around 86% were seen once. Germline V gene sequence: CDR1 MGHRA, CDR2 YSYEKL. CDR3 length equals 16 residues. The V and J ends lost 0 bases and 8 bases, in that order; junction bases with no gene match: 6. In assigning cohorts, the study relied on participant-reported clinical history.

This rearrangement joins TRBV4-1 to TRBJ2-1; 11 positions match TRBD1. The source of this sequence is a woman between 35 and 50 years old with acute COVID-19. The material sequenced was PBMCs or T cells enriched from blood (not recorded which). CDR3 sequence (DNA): TGCGCCAGCAGCCAAGATTCGGGGACAGGGGGTTATGAGCAGTTCTTC. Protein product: CASSQDSGTGGYEQFF.